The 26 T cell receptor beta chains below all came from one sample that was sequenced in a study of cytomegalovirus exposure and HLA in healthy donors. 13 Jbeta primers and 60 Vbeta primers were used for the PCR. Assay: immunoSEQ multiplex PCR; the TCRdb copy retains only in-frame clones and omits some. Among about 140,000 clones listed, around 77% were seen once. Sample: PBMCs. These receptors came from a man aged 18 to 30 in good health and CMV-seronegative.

CDR3 residues: CAFQGVSGNTIYF. The CDR3 DNA is TGTGCCTTTCAGGGGGTCTCTGGAAACACCATATATTTT. V usage is TRBV30 and J usage is TRBJ1-3; 7 positions match TRBD1. From germline, CDR1 is GTSNPN and CDR2 SVGIG (reference sequence). This CDR3 is 13 amino acids long. The V gene end was trimmed by 7 bases and the J gene end by 0 bases; junction bases not matched to a gene: 3.

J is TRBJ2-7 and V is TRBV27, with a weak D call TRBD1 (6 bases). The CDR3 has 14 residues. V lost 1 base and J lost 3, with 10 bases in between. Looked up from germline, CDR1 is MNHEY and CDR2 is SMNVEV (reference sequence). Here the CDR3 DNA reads TGTGCCAGCAGTTTATTAGTACAGGGCTACGAGCAGTACTTC. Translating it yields CASSLLVQGYEQYF.

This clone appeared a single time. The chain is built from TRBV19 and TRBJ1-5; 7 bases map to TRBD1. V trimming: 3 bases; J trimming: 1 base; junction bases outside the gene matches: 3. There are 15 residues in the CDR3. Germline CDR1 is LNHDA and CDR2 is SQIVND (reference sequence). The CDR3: CASSMKGASNQPQHF. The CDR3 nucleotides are TGTGCCAGTAGTATGAAGGGGGCGAGCAATCAGCCCCAGCATTTT.

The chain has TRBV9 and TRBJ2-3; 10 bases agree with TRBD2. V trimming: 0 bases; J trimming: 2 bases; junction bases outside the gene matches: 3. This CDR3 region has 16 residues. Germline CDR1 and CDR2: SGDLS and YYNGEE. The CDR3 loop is CASSVGAGGPTDTQYF. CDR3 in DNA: TGTGCCAGCAGCGTAGGAGCGGGGGGGCCCACAGATACGCAGTATTTT.

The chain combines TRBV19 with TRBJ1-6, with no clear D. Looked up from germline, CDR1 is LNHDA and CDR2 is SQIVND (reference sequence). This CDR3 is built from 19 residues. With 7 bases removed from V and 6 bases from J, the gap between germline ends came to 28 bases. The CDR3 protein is CASKTREWSGVGRNSPLHF. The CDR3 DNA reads TGTGCCAGTAAGACCCGAGAGTGGAGTGGCGTGGGTCGTAATTCACCCCTCCACTTT.

The CDR3 here is CASRTLVGSYEQYF. CDR3 DNA: TGTGCCAGCAGGACGCTAGTTGGGTCCTACGAGCAGTACTTC. V and J are TRBV27 and TRBJ2-7, with D unclear. Trimming cost V 6 bases and J 1 base, with 13 bases left between them. Germline lookup yields CDR1 MNHEY and CDR2 SMNVEV (reference sequence). The CDR3 is 14 residues long.

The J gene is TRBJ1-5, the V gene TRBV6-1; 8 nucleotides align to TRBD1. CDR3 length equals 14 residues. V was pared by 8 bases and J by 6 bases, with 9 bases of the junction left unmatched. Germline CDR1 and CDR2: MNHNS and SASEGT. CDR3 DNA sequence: TGTGCCAGCGGAAAGACAGGGGTGTTTCAGCCCCAGCATTTT. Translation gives CASGKTGVFQPQHF.

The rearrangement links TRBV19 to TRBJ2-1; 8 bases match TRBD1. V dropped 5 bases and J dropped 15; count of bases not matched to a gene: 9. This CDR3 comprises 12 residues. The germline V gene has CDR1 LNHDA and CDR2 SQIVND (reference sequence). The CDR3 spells CASSSADRGRFF. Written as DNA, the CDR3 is TGTGCCAGTAGTTCAGCCGACAGGGGACGGTTCTTC. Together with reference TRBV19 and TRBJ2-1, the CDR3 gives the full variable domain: DGGITQSPKYLFRKEGQNVTLSCEQNLNHDAMYWYRQDPGQGLRLIYYSQIVNDFQKGDIAEGYSVSREKKESFPLTVTSAQKNPTAFYLCASSSADRGRFFGPGTRLTVL.

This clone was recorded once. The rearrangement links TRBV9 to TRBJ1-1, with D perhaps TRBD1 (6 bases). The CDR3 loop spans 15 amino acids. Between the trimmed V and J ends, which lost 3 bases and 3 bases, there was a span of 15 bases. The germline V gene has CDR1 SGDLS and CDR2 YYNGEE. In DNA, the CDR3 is TGTGCCAGCAGCGGGTTCAGGGGTGTGGACACTGAAGCTTTCTTT. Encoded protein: CASSGFRGVDTEAFF.

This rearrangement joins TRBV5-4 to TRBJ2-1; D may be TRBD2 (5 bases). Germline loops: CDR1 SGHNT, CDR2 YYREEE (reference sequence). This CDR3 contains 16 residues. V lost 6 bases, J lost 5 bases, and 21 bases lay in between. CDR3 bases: TGTGCCAGCACCTACGGCGGGCCACGGACGAACAATGAGCAGTTCTTC. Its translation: CASTYGGPRTNNEQFF.

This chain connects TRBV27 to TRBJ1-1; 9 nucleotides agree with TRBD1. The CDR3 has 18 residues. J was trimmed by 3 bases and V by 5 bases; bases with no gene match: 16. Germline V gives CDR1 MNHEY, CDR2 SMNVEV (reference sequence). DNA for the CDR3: TGTGCCAGCAGTCCAAATCAATTTCCGGGACAGGGATACACTGAAGCTTTCTTT. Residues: CASSPNQFPGQGYTEAFF.

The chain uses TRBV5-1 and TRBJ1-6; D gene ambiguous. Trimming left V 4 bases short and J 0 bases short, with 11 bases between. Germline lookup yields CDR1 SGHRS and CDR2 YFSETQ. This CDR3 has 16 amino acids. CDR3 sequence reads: CASSPTVSSYNSPLHF. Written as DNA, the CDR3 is TGCGCCAGCAGCCCAACAGTGAGCTCCTATAATTCACCCCTCCACTTT.

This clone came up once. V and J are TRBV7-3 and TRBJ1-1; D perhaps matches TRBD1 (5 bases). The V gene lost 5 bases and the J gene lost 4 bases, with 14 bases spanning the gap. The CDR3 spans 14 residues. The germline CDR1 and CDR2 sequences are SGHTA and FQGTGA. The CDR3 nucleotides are TGTGCCAGCAGCCCCCTCCAGGGAAGCACTGAAGCTTTCTTT. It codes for CASSPLQGSTEAFF. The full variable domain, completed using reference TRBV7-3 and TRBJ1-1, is GAGVSQTPSNKVTEKGKYVELRCDPISGHTALYWYRQSLGQGPEFLIYFQGTGAADDSGLPNDRFFAVRPEGSVSTLKIQRTERGDSAVYLCASSPLQGSTEAFFGQGTRLTVV.

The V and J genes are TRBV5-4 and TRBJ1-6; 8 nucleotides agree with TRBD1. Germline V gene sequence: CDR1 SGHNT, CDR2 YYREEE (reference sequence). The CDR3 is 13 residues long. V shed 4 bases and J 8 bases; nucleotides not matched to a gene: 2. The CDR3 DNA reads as TGTGCCAGCAGCGAGACAGGGGATTCACCCCTCCACTTT. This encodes CASSETGDSPLHF.

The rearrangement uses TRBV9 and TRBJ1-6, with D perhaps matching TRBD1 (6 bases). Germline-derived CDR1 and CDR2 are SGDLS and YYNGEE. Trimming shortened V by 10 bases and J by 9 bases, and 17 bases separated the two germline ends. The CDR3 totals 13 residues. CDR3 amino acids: CAWGGAALSPLHF. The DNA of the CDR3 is TGTGCCTGGGGGGGGGCCGCGCTTTCACCCCTCCACTTT.

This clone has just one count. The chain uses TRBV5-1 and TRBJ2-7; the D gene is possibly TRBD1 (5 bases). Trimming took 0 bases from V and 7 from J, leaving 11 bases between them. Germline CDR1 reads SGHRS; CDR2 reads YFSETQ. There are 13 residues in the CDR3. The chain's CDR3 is CASSLATAREQYF. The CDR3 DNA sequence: TGCGCCAGCAGCTTGGCGACAGCGCGGGAGCAGTACTTC.

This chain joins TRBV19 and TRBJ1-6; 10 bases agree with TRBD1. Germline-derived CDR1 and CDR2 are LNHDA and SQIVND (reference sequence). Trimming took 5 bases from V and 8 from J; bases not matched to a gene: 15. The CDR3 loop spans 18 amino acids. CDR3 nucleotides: TGTGCCAGTAGTCCTATTACCGGGACAGGGGTTGGGGATTCACCCCTCCACTTT. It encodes CASSPITGTGVGDSPLHF.

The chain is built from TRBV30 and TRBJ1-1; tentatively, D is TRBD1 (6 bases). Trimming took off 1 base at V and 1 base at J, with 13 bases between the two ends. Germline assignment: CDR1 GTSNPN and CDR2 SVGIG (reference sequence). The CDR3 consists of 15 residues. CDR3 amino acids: CAWSGIQGPNTEAFF. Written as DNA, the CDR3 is TGTGCCTGGAGTGGGATACAGGGCCCGAACACTGAAGCTTTCTTT.

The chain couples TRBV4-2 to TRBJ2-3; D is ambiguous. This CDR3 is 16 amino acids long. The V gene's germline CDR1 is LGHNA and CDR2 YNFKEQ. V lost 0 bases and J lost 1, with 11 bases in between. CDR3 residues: CASSQDPRQGTDTQYF. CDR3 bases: TGTGCCAGCAGCCAAGATCCCCGGCAGGGCACAGATACGCAGTATTTT.

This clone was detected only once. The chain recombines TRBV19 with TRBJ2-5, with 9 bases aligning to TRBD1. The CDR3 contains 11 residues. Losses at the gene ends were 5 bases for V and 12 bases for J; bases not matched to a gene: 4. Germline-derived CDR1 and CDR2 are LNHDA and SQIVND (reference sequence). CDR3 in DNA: TGTGCCAGTAGTGTTGGGACAGGGAAGTACTTC. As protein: CASSVGTGKYF.

CDR3 DNA: TGTGCCAGCAGCACGGGGGAAGAGACCCAGTACTTC. Protein sequence: CASSTGEETQYF. The chain recombines TRBV7-9 with TRBJ2-5; D possibly corresponds to TRBD2 (6 bases). The CDR3 spans 12 residues. Germline V gene sequence: CDR1 SEHNR, CDR2 FQNEAQ (reference sequence). V was shortened by 5 bases and J by 3 bases, with 7 bases between the two germline ends.

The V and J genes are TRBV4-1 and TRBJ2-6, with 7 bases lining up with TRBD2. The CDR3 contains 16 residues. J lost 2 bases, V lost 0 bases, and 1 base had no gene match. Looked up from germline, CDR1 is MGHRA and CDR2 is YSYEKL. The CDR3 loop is CASSQEGGTGANVLTF. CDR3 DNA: TGCGCCAGCAGCCAAGAGGGAGGGACTGGGGCCAACGTCCTGACTTTC.

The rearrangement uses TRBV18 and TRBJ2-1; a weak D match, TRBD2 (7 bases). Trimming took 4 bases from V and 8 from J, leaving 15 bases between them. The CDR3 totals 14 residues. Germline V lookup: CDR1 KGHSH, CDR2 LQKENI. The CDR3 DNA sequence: TGTGCCAGCTCACGAGGGGGGGATATCCATGAGCAGTTCTTC. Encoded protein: CASSRGGDIHEQFF. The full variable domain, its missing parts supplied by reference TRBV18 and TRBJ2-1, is NAGVMQNPRHLVRRRGQEARLRCSPMKGHSHVYWYRQLPEEGLKFMVYLQKENIIDESGMPKERFSAEFPKEGPSILRIQQVVRGDSAAYFCASSRGGDIHEQFFGPGTRLTVL.

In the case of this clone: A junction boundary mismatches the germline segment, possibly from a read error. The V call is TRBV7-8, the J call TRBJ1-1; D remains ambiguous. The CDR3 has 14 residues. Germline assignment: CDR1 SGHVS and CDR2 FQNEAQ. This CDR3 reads CASSLERVNAEAFF. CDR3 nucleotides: TGTGCCAGCAGCTTAGAGAGGGTGAACGCTGAAGCTTTCTTT.

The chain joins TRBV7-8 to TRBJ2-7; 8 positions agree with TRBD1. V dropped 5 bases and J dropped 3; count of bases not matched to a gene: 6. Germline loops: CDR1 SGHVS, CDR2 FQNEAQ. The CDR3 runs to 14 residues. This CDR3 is CASSRTGTGYEQYF. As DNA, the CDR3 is TGTGCCAGCAGCCGGACAGGGACGGGCTACGAGCAGTACTTC.

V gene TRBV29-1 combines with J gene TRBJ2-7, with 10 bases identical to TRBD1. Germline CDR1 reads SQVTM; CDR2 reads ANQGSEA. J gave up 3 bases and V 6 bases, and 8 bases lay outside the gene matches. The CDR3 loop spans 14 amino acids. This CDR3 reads CSVNPGQGFYEQYF. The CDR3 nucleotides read TGCAGCGTAAACCCGGGACAGGGGTTCTACGAGCAGTACTTC.